These 23 T cell receptor beta chains originate from one sample sequenced in a study of blood T cell repertoires in COVID-19. The method was immunoSEQ multiplex PCR; TCRdb's version includes in-frame clones alone and lacks a portion of them. The sample shows roughly 87,000 clones, about two thirds of them seen only once. The sample was peripheral blood. The receptor source for this set is a woman older than 75 with acute or convalescent COVID-19.

This clone turned up a few times. The CDR3 reads CASSSTGAEAFF. DNA for the CDR3: TGTGCCAGCAGCTCGACAGGGGCTGAAGCTTTCTTT. The chain combines TRBV11-2 with TRBJ1-1; 8 bases map to TRBD1. The CDR3 has 12 residues. From germline, CDR1 is SGHAT and CDR2 FQNNGV. V lost 4 bases, J lost 6 bases, and 1 base stayed unmatched.

The chain has TRBV19 and TRBJ1-5; 8 bases are a match to TRBD1. CDR1 is LNHDA, CDR2 SQIVND, per germline (reference sequence). The trim removed 5 bases at V and 5 bases at J, leaving 8 bases unmatched. CDR3 size: 15 residues. The CDR3 spells CASSSTGQEDQPQHF. The DNA of the CDR3 is TGTGCCAGTAGTTCTACGGGACAGGAAGATCAGCCCCAGCATTTT.

The chain carries TRBV4-1 and TRBJ2-1; 8 positions match TRBD1. The germline CDR1 and CDR2 sequences are MGHRA and YSYEKL. V gave up 0 bases and J gave up 6 bases; unmatched junction bases: 16. This CDR3 spans 19 amino acids. This CDR3 reads CASSQDKTGEVAMGNEQFF. Here the CDR3 DNA reads TGCGCCAGCAGCCAAGATAAGACAGGGGAGGTGGCAATGGGCAATGAGCAGTTCTTC.

The chain carries TRBV2 and TRBJ2-5; 9 bases fit TRBD1. CDR3 length: 15 residues. V dropped 6 bases and J dropped 5; count of bases not matched to a gene: 10. Germline loops: CDR1 SNHLY, CDR2 FYNNEI. DNA of the CDR3: TGTGCCAGCAGCGGTCGGACAGGGGAAGGGGAGACCCAGTACTTC. Translation: CASSGRTGEGETQYF.

J is TRBJ1-5 and V is TRBV5-8, with 8 bases identical to TRBD1. The V gene's germline CDR1 is SGHTS and CDR2 YDEGEE. The CDR3 has 13 amino acids. Losses at the gene ends were 7 bases for V and 4 bases for J; bases not matched to a gene: 4. The CDR3 DNA sequence: TGTGCCAGCTTACGACAGGGGAATCAGCCCCAGCATTTT. Translation: CASLRQGNQPQHF.

This clone was found a few times. The V call is TRBV5-1, the J call TRBJ2-5; D ambiguous. V lost 2 bases and J 2 bases, leaving 10 bases between the germline ends. The germline CDR1 and CDR2 sequences are SGHRS and YFSETQ. The CDR3 is 14 amino acids. The CDR3 loop is CASSLGRHQETQYF. CDR3 nucleotides: TGCGCCAGCAGCTTAGGTCGACATCAAGAGACCCAGTACTTC.

The rearrangement joins TRBV20-1 to TRBJ2-5; D gene unclear. V was trimmed by 3 bases and J by 4 bases, leaving 6 bases between them. The germline V gene encodes CDR1 DFQATT and CDR2 SNEGSKA (reference sequence). The CDR3 consists of 11 residues. CDR3: CSASTGETQYF. CDR3 DNA sequence: TGCAGTGCTAGTACCGGAGAGACCCAGTACTTC.

The chain combines TRBV24-1 with TRBJ2-1, with unresolved D. Trimming removed 1 base at V and 7 bases at J, with 10 bases between. Per germline, CDR1 KGHDR and CDR2 SFDVKD. The CDR3 length is 14 residues. DNA of the CDR3: TGTGCCACCAGTGATTTAAGGCAGGCGAATGAGCAGTTCTTC. It translates to CATSDLRQANEQFF.

The V and J genes are TRBV5-8 and TRBJ1-2; 11 nucleotides align to TRBD1. The CDR3 runs to 13 residues. The junction had 9 bases not matched to a gene; V was cut back by 4 bases and J by 13 bases. Per the germline V gene, CDR1 is SGHTS and CDR2 is YDEGEE. CDR3 DNA: TGTGCCAGCAGCCGTATGGACAGGGGGCAAGGCACCTTC. It is translated as CASSRMDRGQGTF. The full variable domain, with the rest looked up from reference TRBV5-8 and TRBJ1-2, is EAGVTQSPTHLIKTRGQQATLRCSPISGHTSVYWYQQALGLGLQFLLWYDEGEERNRGNFPPRFSGRQFPNYSSELNVNALELEDSALYLCASSRMDRGQGTFGSGTRLTVV.

J is TRBJ1-2 and V is TRBV4-2; D call uncertain. This CDR3 region has 11 residues. Germline CDR1 is LGHNA and CDR2 is YNFKEQ. Trimming stripped 1 base from V and 8 bases from J, with 5 bases between. The CDR3 DNA follows: TGTGCCAGCAGCCAAGGAGGGGGCTACACCTTC. Its protein product is CASSQGGGYTF.

The V and J genes are TRBV28 and TRBJ2-7; 7 bases line up with TRBD2. The CDR3 spans 14 residues. The V and J ends lost 6 bases and 5 bases, in that order; junction bases with no gene match: 10. Germline values: CDR1 MDHEN, CDR2 SYDVKM. The CDR3, as DNA: TGTGCCAGCAGAGAGTACTGGGGGGGGGACGAGCAGTACTTC. Its translation: CASREYWGGDEQYF.

V and J are TRBV24-1 and TRBJ2-5; 8 bases map to TRBD1. After removal of 6 bases from V and 10 bases from J, the junction contained 6 bases not matched to a gene. Germline V gives CDR1 KGHDR, CDR2 SFDVKD. CDR3 length equals 12 residues. The CDR3 here is CATSHPGTGQYF. The CDR3 bases are TGTGCCACCAGTCACCCTGGGACAGGCCAGTACTTC.

V and J are TRBV27 and TRBJ1-2, with D possibly TRBD1 on 5 matching bases. From germline, CDR1 is MNHEY and CDR2 SMNVEV (reference sequence). The CDR3 extends over 12 amino acids. V dropped 6 bases and J dropped 6 bases, with 11 bases sitting between them. CDR3 amino acids: CASRPSGDGYTF. The CDR3 DNA is TGTGCCAGCAGACCATCGGGGGATGGCTACACCTTC.

The rearrangement joins TRBV5-6 to TRBJ1-1; tentatively, D is TRBD1 (5 bases). Germline lookup yields CDR1 SGHDT and CDR2 YYEEEE. The V and J ends lost 6 bases and 4 bases respectively, with 19 bases between them. The CDR3 has 15 residues. DNA of the CDR3: TGTGCCAGCACCCAGGCATCCGGTGGGGCCACTGAAGCTTTCTTT. Amino acids: CASTQASGGATEAFF.

J is TRBJ1-1 and V is TRBV6-1, with a weak D call TRBD1 (6 bases). V lost 1 base and J lost 5, with 20 bases in between. CDR1 and CDR2 (germline): MNHNS, SASEGT. This CDR3 has 17 residues. CDR3 loop: CASSEVGVRGYATEAFF. Written as DNA, the CDR3 is TGTGCCAGCAGTGAAGTGGGGGTTAGGGGGTACGCGACTGAAGCTTTCTTT.

This sequence joins TRBV28 and TRBJ1-2; the D is unclear. The CDR3 sequence is 11 residues long. Germline lookup yields CDR1 MDHEN and CDR2 SYDVKM. Written as DNA, the CDR3 is TGTCGTAGCGGGTCCTACTATGGCTACACCTTC. Its translation is CRSGSYYGYTF.

The gene calls are TRBV7-9 and TRBJ2-6, with TRBD1 identical over 9 bases. CDR1 is SEHNR, CDR2 FQNEAQ, per germline (reference sequence). This CDR3 is 16 amino acids long. With 6 bases clipped from V and 1 base from J, the junction kept 4 bases outside the gene matches. The DNA for the CDR3 is TGTGCCAGCAGTTCCGGGACAGGGTCTGGGGCCAACGTCCTGACTTTC. Protein sequence: CASSSGTGSGANVLTF. Drawing the rest from reference TRBV7-9 and TRBJ2-6, the complete variable domain is DTGVSQNPRHKITKRGQNVTFRCDPISEHNRLYWYRQTLGQGPEFLTYFQNEAQLEKSRLLSDRFSAERPKGSFSTLEIQRTEQGDSAMYLCASSSGTGSGANVLTFGAGSRLTVL.

The rearrangement uses TRBV27 and TRBJ2-5; 7 bases are shared with TRBD2. CDR1 and CDR2 (germline): MNHEY, SMNVEV (reference sequence). V lost 6 bases and J lost 3; bases outside the gene matches: 7. CDR3 length equals 14 residues. The CDR3 spells CASRRLATEETQYF. CDR3 bases: TGTGCCAGCAGGAGACTAGCCACAGAAGAGACCCAGTACTTC.

The CDR3 sequence is CASRGGAGRGETQYF. As DNA, the CDR3 is TGTGCCAGCAGGGGGGGGGCAGGGCGAGGAGAGACCCAGTACTTC. The chain couples TRBV27 to TRBJ2-5; D perhaps matches TRBD2 (7 bases). Trimming removed 6 bases from V and 4 bases from J, with 18 bases in between. Germline lookup yields CDR1 MNHEY and CDR2 SMNVEV (reference sequence). CDR3 length: 15 residues.

This chain links TRBV3-1 (or the pseudogene TRBV3-2) with TRBJ2-2; D gene uncertain. The CDR3 is 14 amino acids. V was pared by 0 bases and J by 7 bases, with 9 bases between. Germline V gene lookup returns CDR1 LGHDT and CDR2 YNNKEL (reference sequence). CDR3 in DNA: TGTGCCAGCAGCCAAGATCGAGGCGGCGGGGAGCTGTTTTTT. The encoded protein is CASSQDRGGGELFF.

The chain joins TRBV5-8 to TRBJ2-3, with a weak D call TRBD1 (5 bases). The germline V gene encodes CDR1 SGHTS and CDR2 YDEGEE. The CDR3 sequence is 16 residues long. V lost 0 bases, J lost 0 bases, and 11 bases lay in between. This chain's CDR3 is CASSLGDSPSTDTQYF. Here the CDR3 DNA reads TGTGCCAGCAGCTTGGGCGACAGCCCTAGCACAGATACGCAGTATTTT.

The genes are TRBV7-2 and TRBJ2-5; tentative D call: TRBD1 (6 bases). The length of the CDR3 is 14 residues. V dropped 4 bases and J dropped 5 bases, with 14 bases sitting between them. From germline, CDR1 is SGHTA and CDR2 FQGNSA. The CDR3 sequence: CASSSRTAGETQYF. In nucleotides, the CDR3 is TGTGCCAGCAGCTCTCGGACAGCCGGGGAGACCCAGTACTTC.

The V gene is TRBV18, the J gene TRBJ2-4, with D possibly being TRBD1 (6 bases). CDR1 is KGHSH and CDR2 is LQKENI in the germline V gene. This CDR3 is 15 amino acids long. Between the trimmed V and J ends, which lost 3 bases and 2 bases, there was a span of 11 bases. CDR3 residues: CASSPMGTPKNIQYF. The DNA of the CDR3 is TGTGCCAGCTCACCGATGGGGACACCCAAAAACATTCAGTACTTC.